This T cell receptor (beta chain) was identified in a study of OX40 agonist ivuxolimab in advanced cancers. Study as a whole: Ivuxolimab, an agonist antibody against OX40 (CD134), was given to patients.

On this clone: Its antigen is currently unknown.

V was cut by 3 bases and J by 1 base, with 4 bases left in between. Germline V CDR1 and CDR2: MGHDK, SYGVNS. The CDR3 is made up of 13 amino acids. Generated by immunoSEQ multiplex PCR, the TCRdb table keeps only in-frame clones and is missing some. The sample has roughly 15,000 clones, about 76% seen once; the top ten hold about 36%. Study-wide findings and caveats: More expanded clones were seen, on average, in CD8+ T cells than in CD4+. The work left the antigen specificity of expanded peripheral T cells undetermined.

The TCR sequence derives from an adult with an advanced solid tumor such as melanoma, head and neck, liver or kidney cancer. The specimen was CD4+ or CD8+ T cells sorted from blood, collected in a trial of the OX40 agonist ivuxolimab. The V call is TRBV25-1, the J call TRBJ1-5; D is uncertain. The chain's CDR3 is CASSDLSNQPQHF. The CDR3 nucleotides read TGTGCCAGCAGTGACCTGAGCAATCAGCCCCAGCATTTT.